The 21 T cell receptor beta chains reported below all come from one sample, sequenced in a study of OX40 agonist ivuxolimab in advanced cancers. Some clones are missing from TCRdb's copy, which holds only in-frame ones; the method was immunoSEQ multiplex PCR. The data show about 93,000 clones, 92% seen once. The input for sequencing was CD4+ or CD8+ T cells sorted from blood, taken in a trial of the OX40 agonist ivuxolimab. The receptors were sampled from an adult with an advanced solid tumor such as melanoma, head and neck, liver or kidney cancer.

The rearrangement joins TRBV11-2 to TRBJ2-1, with 8 bases that match TRBD2. Per the germline V gene, CDR1 is SGHAT and CDR2 is FQNNGV. The CDR3 contains 14 residues. V was pared by 3 bases and J by 4 bases, with 2 bases of the junction left unmatched. The CDR3 bases are TGTGCCAGCAGCTTTCTAGCGGGTTACAATGAGCAGTTCTTC. Residues: CASSFLAGYNEQFF.

This rearrangement joins TRBV7-9 to TRBJ1-1; D not certain. The CDR3 extends over 15 amino acids. The ends were cut back, 5 bases at V and 2 bases at J, with 15 bases in the middle. Germline V gene lookup returns CDR1 SEHNR and CDR2 FQNEAQ (reference sequence). The CDR3 DNA follows: TGTGCCAGCAGCGACCCCCAAACGGTTAACACTGAAGCTTTCTTT. Amino acids: CASSDPQTVNTEAFF.

The chain has TRBV2 and TRBJ1-1, with a weak D call TRBD1 (5 bases). The CDR3 length is 13 residues. V gave up 10 bases and J gave up 0 bases, with 12 bases separating them. Per germline, CDR1 SNHLY and CDR2 FYNNEI. CDR3 sequence reads: CATRQGLNTEAFF. The CDR3 bases are TGTGCCACTCGGCAGGGATTGAACACTGAAGCTTTCTTT. The whole variable domain, remainder taken from reference TRBV2 and TRBJ1-1, is EPEVTQTPSHQVTQMGQEVILRCVPISNHLYFYWYRQILGQKVEFLVSFYNNEISEKSEIFDDQFSVERPDGSNFTLKIRSTKLEDSAMYFCATRQGLNTEAFFGQGTRLTVV.

The gene calls are TRBV2 and TRBJ2-2, with D possibly TRBD2 on 6 matching bases. The CDR3 totals 15 residues. V was clipped by 4 bases and J by 4 bases, with 13 bases between them. Germline V gene data show CDR1 as SNHLY and CDR2 as FYNNEI. CDR3 bases: TGTGCCAGCAGTGGCCGGACTACATCCACCGGGGAGCTGTTTTTT. Translation gives CASSGRTTSTGELFF. Drawing the rest from reference TRBV2 and TRBJ2-2, the complete variable domain is EPEVTQTPSHQVTQMGQEVILRCVPISNHLYFYWYRQILGQKVEFLVSFYNNEISEKSEIFDDQFSVERPDGSNFTLKIRSTKLEDSAMYFCASSGRTTSTGELFFGEGSRLTVL.

This clone has a single count. The rearrangement joins TRBV9 to TRBJ2-2; 7 bases align to TRBD1. There are 15 residues in the CDR3. Germline CDR1 and CDR2: SGDLS and YYNGEE. Germline trimming cut 0 bases from V and 5 bases from J; bases unmatched to any gene: 4. CDR3 amino acids: CASSVAGTATGELFF. Here the CDR3 DNA reads TGTGCCAGCAGCGTAGCTGGGACAGCGACCGGGGAGCTGTTTTTT.

The gene calls are TRBV14 and TRBJ2-1; 13 bases are a match to TRBD2. Trimming removed 1 base from V and 9 bases from J; junction bases left unmatched: 9. The CDR3 sequence is 17 residues long. The V gene's germline CDR1 is SGHDN and CDR2 FVKESK. DNA for the CDR3: TGTGCCAGCAGCCAAGGTCTGGGGACTAGCGGGAAGTTTGAGCAGTTCTTC. Amino acid sequence: CASSQGLGTSGKFEQFF.

CDR3 region: CAWSGGISNQPQHF. For the CDR3, the DNA is TGTGCCTGGAGTGGGGGAATAAGCAATCAGCCCCAGCATTTT. This sequence joins TRBV30 and TRBJ1-5, with D unresolved. V was clipped by 1 base and J by 1 base, with 8 bases between them. The CDR3 loop spans 14 amino acids. Germline values: CDR1 GTSNPN, CDR2 SVGIG (reference sequence).

Comments on this clone: A far larger clone is only one base removed, so a read error is likely. The chain links TRBV7-9 to TRBJ1-2; D gene uncertain. The CDR3 is made up of 12 amino acids. V was clipped by 4 bases and J by 8 bases, with 11 bases between them. Germline V lookup: CDR1 SEHNR, CDR2 FQNEAQ (reference sequence). CDR3 loop: CASSSSLGGYTF. The CDR3 coding sequence is TGTGCCAGCAGCTCCTCCCTGGGAGGCTACACCTTC.

The CDR3 nucleotides read TGTGCCAGCAGCGTAGGACAGGGGGCTTCGCCCAATGAGCAGTTCTTC. Encoded protein: CASSVGQGASPNEQFF. The chain employs TRBV9 and TRBJ2-1, with TRBD1 matching 10 bases. Trimming cost V 0 bases and J 6 bases; bases outside gene matches: 6. This CDR3 is built from 16 residues. Germline values: CDR1 SGDLS, CDR2 YYNGEE.

The chain recombines TRBV7-3 with TRBJ2-1; D perhaps matches TRBD2 (6 bases). The CDR3 covers 15 residues. Germline lookup yields CDR1 SGHTA and CDR2 FQGTGA. V was shortened by 5 bases and J by 2 bases, with 13 bases between the two germline ends. CDR3 nucleotide sequence: TGTGCCAGCAGCATCGACGGGGGACCCTACAATGAGCAGTTCTTC. Amino acid sequence: CASSIDGGPYNEQFF.

V gene TRBV9 combines with J gene TRBJ2-3; tentatively, D is TRBD2 (6 bases). V dropped 2 bases and J dropped 2 bases, with 15 bases sitting between them. Germline assignment: CDR1 SGDLS and CDR2 YYNGEE. The CDR3 has 16 amino acids. For the CDR3, the DNA is TGTGCCAGCAGCGTTTCGGGACTTTCCTACACAGATACGCAGTATTTT. Translation gives CASSVSGLSYTDTQYF.

V is TRBV7-3 and J is TRBJ2-3; 7 bases are shared with TRBD1. V lost 5 bases to trimming and J lost 0 bases; unmatched junction nucleotides: 5. The germline gives CDR1 SGHTA, CDR2 FQGTGA. The CDR3 loop spans 15 amino acids. Here the CDR3 reads CASSQDRTSTDTQYF. The CDR3 bases are TGTGCCAGCAGCCAGGACAGGACTAGCACAGATACGCAGTATTTT.

The genes are TRBV6-1 and TRBJ2-7, with D unresolved. The CDR3 runs 13 residues. CDR1 is MNHNS and CDR2 is SASEGT in the germline V gene. Trimming took off 2 bases at V and 3 bases at J, with 8 bases between the two ends. The CDR3 sequence: CASSEPGFYEQYF. The CDR3 DNA follows: TGTGCCAGCAGTGAACCTGGTTTCTACGAGCAGTACTTC.

The CDR3, as DNA: TGTGCCAGTAGTCCCAGGACAGGGGGCTCCTACAATGAGCAGTTCTTC. This translates into CASSPRTGGSYNEQFF. This chain connects TRBV19 to TRBJ2-1; 10 positions match TRBD1. From germline, CDR1 is LNHDA and CDR2 SQIVND (reference sequence). The CDR3 runs 16 residues. With V trimmed by 5 bases and J by 0 bases, 4 bases remained unmatched.

This clone occurred a few times. V and J are TRBV6-5 and TRBJ2-7, with TRBD2 matching over 7 bases. V shed 2 bases, J shed 5 bases, and the junction held 9 bases outside the gene matches. Germline V CDR1 and CDR2: MNHEY, SVGAGI. The CDR3 runs to 15 residues. This CDR3 is CASSYLGPGGNEQYF. Written as DNA, the CDR3 is TGTGCCAGCAGTTACCTAGGCCCGGGGGGAAACGAGCAGTACTTC.

The chain has TRBV7-9 and TRBJ2-5; 8 nucleotides align to TRBD2. This CDR3 is built from 15 residues. V lost 8 bases and J lost 2; bases outside the gene matches: 10. From germline, CDR1 is SEHNR and CDR2 FQNEAQ (reference sequence). The CDR3 region is CASLSVRGGQETQYF. The CDR3 nucleotides are TGTGCCAGCCTCAGCGTTCGCGGGGGGCAAGAGACCCAGTACTTC. Full variable domain (remainder filled in from reference TRBV7-9 and TRBJ2-5): DTGVSQNPRHKITKRGQNVTFRCDPISEHNRLYWYRQTLGQGPEFLTYFQNEAQLEKSRLLSDRFSAERPKGSFSTLEIQRTEQGDSAMYLCASLSVRGGQETQYFGPGTRLLVL.

V and J are TRBV5-1 and TRBJ1-3, with 8 bases identical to TRBD1. Germline loops: CDR1 SGHRS, CDR2 YFSETQ. The CDR3 is made up of 17 amino acids. V lost 2 bases to trimming and J lost 0 bases; unmatched junction nucleotides: 7. The CDR3 nucleotides are TGCGCCAGCAGCTTATCGGACAGGGCGAGCTCTGGAAACACCATATATTTT. The encoded protein is CASSLSDRASSGNTIYF.

The chain carries TRBV11-2 and TRBJ1-5; D possibly corresponds to TRBD1 (5 bases). The CDR3 covers 13 residues. Germline-derived CDR1 and CDR2 are SGHAT and FQNNGV. V lost 0 bases and J lost 8, with 8 bases in between. CDR3: CASSLERGEPQHF. CDR3 DNA sequence: TGTGCCAGCAGCTTAGAACGGGGGGAGCCCCAGCATTTT.

This sequence joins TRBV7-6 and TRBJ1-3, with a tentative D call TRBD1 (6 bases). V dropped 5 bases and J dropped 0 bases, with 17 bases sitting between them. Germline V gene lookup returns CDR1 SGHVS and CDR2 FNYEAQ. The CDR3 is 17 amino acids. The CDR3 DNA follows: TGTGCCAGCAGCGTGGGGGGGGGCCTACTCTCTGGAAACACCATATATTTT. Translating it yields CASSVGGGLLSGNTIYF.

This rearrangement joins TRBV7-8 to TRBJ2-1, with a weak D call TRBD2 (5 bases). This CDR3 has 15 residues. V was shortened by 1 base and J by 0 bases, with 7 bases between the two germline ends. Germline V lookup: CDR1 SGHVS, CDR2 FQNEAQ. The CDR3 DNA is TGTGCCAGCAGCTTAGGGACTTCCTCCTACAATGAGCAGTTCTTC. Amino acid sequence: CASSLGTSSYNEQFF.

The genes are TRBV30 and TRBJ1-5, with D unclear. The CDR3 is 13 residues long. Germline-derived CDR1 and CDR2 are GTSNPN and SVGIG (reference sequence). Trimming shortened V by 2 bases and J by 5 bases, and 10 bases separated the two germline ends. CDR3 DNA sequence: TGTGCCTGGAGTTCGGAGGAAGATCAGCCCCAGCATTTT. It encodes CAWSSEEDQPQHF.